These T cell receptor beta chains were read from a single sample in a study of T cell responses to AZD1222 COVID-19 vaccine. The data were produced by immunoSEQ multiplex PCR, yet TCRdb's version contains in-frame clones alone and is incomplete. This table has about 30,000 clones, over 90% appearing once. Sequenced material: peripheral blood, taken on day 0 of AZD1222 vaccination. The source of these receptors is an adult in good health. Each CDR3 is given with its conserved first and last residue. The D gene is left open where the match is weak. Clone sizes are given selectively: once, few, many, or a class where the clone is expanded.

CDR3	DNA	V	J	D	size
CATHVLPSKGGSQPQHF	TGTGCCACCCATGTTCTCCCCTCTAAGGGAGGGAGTCAGCCCCAGCATTTT	TRBV28	TRBJ1-5	-	once
CASSLGAREGGYTF	TGTGCCAGCAGCTTAGGCGCCAGGGAAGGCGGCTACACCTTC	TRBV11-2	TRBJ1-2	-	-
CASSYSDISGNTIYF	TGTGCCAGCAGTTACTCGGACATCTCTGGAAACACCATATATTTT	TRBV6-6	TRBJ1-3	-	-
CASSGQGALKDTQYF	TGTGCCAGCAGCGGACAGGGGGCGCTTAAAGATACGCAGTATTTT	TRBV5-4	TRBJ2-3	TRBD1	-
CASSFDKTNQETQYF	TGTGCCAGCAGCTTCGACAAAACAAACCAAGAGACCCAGTACTTC	TRBV12-1	TRBJ2-5	-	few
CASSLNQNSGNTIYF	TGCGCCAGCAGCTTGAACCAAAACTCTGGAAACACCATATATTTT	TRBV5-1	TRBJ1-3	-	-
CASSLGSAGSYEQYF	TGTGCCAGCAGCTTAGGTTCAGCAGGGTCGTACGAGCAGTACTTC	TRBV7-6	TRBJ2-7	-	-
CASSYSGNNSPLHF	TGTGCCAGCAGTTACTCGGGCAATAATTCACCCCTCCACTTT	TRBV6-5	TRBJ1-6	-	-
CASRPDRAGANVLTF	TGTGCCAGCAGACCGGACAGGGCTGGGGCCAACGTCCTGACTTTC	TRBV6-6	TRBJ2-6	TRBD1	once
CASRWTSGRFYEQYF	TGTGCCAGCAGATGGACTAGCGGGCGATTCTACGAGCAGTACTTC	TRBV27	TRBJ2-7	TRBD2	-
CATSRDRGNSPLHF	TGTGCCACCAGCAGAGATCGGGGGAATTCACCCCTCCACTTT	TRBV15	TRBJ1-6	-	-
CATQKTGGNPYEQYF	TGTGCCACCCAAAAGACAGGGGGAAACCCCTACGAGCAGTACTTC	TRBV2	TRBJ2-7	TRBD1	-
CSASWGNYGYTF	TGCAGTGCTAGTTGGGGAAACTATGGCTACACCTTC	TRBV20-1	TRBJ1-2	-	-
CSVTGLWAEAFF	TGCAGCGTTACAGGGTTATGGGCTGAAGCTTTCTTT	TRBV29-1	TRBJ1-1	-	-
CASSWGSGRTYEQYF	TGTGCCAGCAGCTGGGGATCAGGGCGGACCTACGAGCAGTACTTC	TRBV7-9	TRBJ2-7	-	-
CASSLPGRYGYTF	TGTGCCAGCAGCTTGCCAGGGAGGTATGGCTACACCTTC	TRBV5-4	TRBJ1-2	-	few
CASSIWAGNTDTQYF	TGTGCCAGTAGTATTTGGGCGGGGAACACAGATACGCAGTATTTT	TRBV19	TRBJ2-3	-	-
CASSQGGNTIYF	TGTGCCAGCAGCCAAGGTGGTAACACCATATATTTT	TRBV3-1/TRBV3-2	TRBJ1-3	-	-
CASSLRGGSGANVLTF	TGTGCCAGCAGCTTAAGGGGGGGTTCTGGGGCCAACGTCCTGACTTTC	TRBV7-2	TRBJ2-6	-	-
CASSWGLAGGPSGELFF	TGTGCCAGCAGTTGGGGACTAGCGGGGGGACCGAGCGGGGAGCTGTTTTTT	TRBV27	TRBJ2-2	TRBD2	-
CASSLEGRTGVGGYTF	TGTGCCAGCAGCTTAGAGGGCCGTACAGGGGTTGGAGGCTACACCTTC	TRBV7-2	TRBJ1-2	TRBD1	-
CASSTDRDPDTQYF	TGTGCCAGCAGCACCGACAGGGACCCAGATACGCAGTATTTT	TRBV13	TRBJ2-3	TRBD1	-